Below are 2 T cell receptor beta chains sequenced from a single sample in a study of CD8+ T cells in alopecia areata. Treatment in this sample: oral pan-JAK inhibitor, 5-10 mg twice daily. Extracted RNA was reverse transcribed into cDNA, the sequencing template. Clones were read by immunoSEQ multiplex PCR, and TCRdb kept only the in-frame ones, dropping some. Of about 92,000 clones detected, roughly 46% appear once; the ten largest clones hold less than 20%. This sample comprised CD8+ T cells sorted from blood, obtained at week 24, from a patient treated with tofacitinib. These receptors were taken from a human donor with alopecia areata.

The chain combines TRBV9 with TRBJ2-1; D is undetermined. Trimming stripped 4 bases from V and 2 bases from J, with 10 bases between. The V gene's germline CDR1 is SGDLS and CDR2 YYNGEE. There are 14 residues in the CDR3. The CDR3: CASSPVDPYNEQFF. The CDR3 DNA follows: TGTGCCAGCAGCCCTGTCGACCCCTACAATGAGCAGTTCTTC.

The chain has TRBV25-1 and TRBJ2-2; D remains unclear. The V end lost 4 bases, the J end lost 0 bases, and 12 bases lay between the germline ends. The germline V gene encodes CDR1 MGHDK and CDR2 SYGVNS. The CDR3 is made up of 16 amino acids. CDR3: CASSGHPYSNTGELFF. The CDR3 DNA reads TGTGCCAGCAGTGGCCATCCTTATTCGAACACCGGGGAGCTGTTTTTT. The full variable domain, its missing parts supplied by reference TRBV25-1 and TRBJ2-2, is EADIYQTPRYLVIGTGKKITLECSQTMGHDKMYWYQQDPGMELHLIHYSYGVNSTEKGDLSSESTVSRIRTEHFPLTLESARPSHTSQYLCASSGHPYSNTGELFFGEGSRLTVL.